The clone carrying this TCR beta chain was recorded at least ten times. What it binds is not known. The sample comes from a study of regulatory T cells in long-lasting Graves disease. Whole-study findings and limits: Tissue studied was limited to peripheral blood, excluding thyroid tissue.

CDR1 SGHNT and CDR2 YENEEA come from the germline V gene. The CDR3 covers 13 residues. The germline V and J ends were trimmed by 4 bases and 4 bases, with 10 bases remaining between them. The sample's time point: newly diagnosed GD, antithyroid drugs for less than 3 months. Extracted PBMC RNA gave rise to the TCR library. To make TCR beta libraries, researchers used iRepertoire HTBI primers and Arm-PCR of CDR3 regions. TCRdb analysed the multiplex PCR reads with MiXCR anew, one entry per CDR3 protein. Of some 250,000 distinct CDR3 sequences in the sample, around 20% were seen once. The V gene is TRBV11-3, the J gene TRBJ1-1, with D maybe TRBD1 (6 bases). This clonotype was obtained from a female donor with Graves disease. The sample was peripheral blood mononuclear cells (PBMCs), taken at new diagnosis, from a patient treated with antithyroid drugs. The CDR3 DNA follows: TGTGCCAGCAGCTCACAGGGCCGCACTGAAGCTTTCTTT. Translated, it gives CASSSQGRTEAFF.